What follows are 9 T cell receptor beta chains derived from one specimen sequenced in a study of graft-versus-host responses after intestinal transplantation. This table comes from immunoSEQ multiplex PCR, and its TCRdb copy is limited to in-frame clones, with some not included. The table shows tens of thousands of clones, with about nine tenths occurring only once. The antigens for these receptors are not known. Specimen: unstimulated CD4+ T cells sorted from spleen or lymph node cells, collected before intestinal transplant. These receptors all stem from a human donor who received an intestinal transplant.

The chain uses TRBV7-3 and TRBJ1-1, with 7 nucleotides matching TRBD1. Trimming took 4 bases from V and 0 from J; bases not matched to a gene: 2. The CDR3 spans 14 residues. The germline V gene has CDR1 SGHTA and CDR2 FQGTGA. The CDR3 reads CASSSGQVNTEAFF. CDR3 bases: TGTGCCAGCAGCTCTGGACAGGTGAACACTGAAGCTTTCTTT.

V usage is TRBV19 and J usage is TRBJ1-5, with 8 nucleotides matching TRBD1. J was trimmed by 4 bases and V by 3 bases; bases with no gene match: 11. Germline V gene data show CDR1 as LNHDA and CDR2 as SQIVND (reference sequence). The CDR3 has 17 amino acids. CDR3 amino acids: CASSMRDRTWRNQPQHF. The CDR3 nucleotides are TGTGCCAGTAGTATGCGGGACAGGACCTGGAGGAATCAGCCCCAGCATTTT. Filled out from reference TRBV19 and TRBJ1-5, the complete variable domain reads DGGITQSPKYLFRKEGQNVTLSCEQNLNHDAMYWYRQDPGQGLRLIYYSQIVNDFQKGDIAEGYSVSREKKESFPLTVTSAQKNPTAFYLCASSMRDRTWRNQPQHFGDGTRLSIL.

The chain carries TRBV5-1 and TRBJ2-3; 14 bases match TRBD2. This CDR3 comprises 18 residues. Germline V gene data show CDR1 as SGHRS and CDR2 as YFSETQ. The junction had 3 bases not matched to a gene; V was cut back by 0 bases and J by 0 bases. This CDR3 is CASSLGGLAGASTDTQYF. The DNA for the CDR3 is TGCGCCAGCAGCTTGGGGGGACTAGCGGGAGCGAGCACAGATACGCAGTATTTT.

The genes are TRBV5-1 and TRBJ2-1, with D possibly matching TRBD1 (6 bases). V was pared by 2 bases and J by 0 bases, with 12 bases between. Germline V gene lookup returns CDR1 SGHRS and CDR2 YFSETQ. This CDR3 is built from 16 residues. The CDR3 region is CASSFLRGSSYNEQFF. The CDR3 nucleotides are TGCGCCAGCAGCTTTCTAAGGGGGAGCTCCTACAATGAGCAGTTCTTC.

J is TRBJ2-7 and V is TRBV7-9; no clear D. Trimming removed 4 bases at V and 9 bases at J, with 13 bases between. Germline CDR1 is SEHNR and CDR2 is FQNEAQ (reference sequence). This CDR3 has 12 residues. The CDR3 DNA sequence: TGTGCCAGCAGCTCGGCCCCCGTTGGGCAGTACTTC. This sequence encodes CASSSAPVGQYF.

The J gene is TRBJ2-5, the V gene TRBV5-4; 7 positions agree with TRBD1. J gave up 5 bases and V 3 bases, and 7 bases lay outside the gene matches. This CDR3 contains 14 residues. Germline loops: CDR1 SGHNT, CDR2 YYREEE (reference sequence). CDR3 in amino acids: CASSWDSPTETQYF. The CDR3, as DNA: TGTGCCAGCAGCTGGGACAGCCCGACGGAGACCCAGTACTTC.

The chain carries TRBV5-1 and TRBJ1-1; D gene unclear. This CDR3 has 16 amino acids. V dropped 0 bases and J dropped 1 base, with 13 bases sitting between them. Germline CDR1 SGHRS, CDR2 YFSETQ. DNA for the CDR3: TGCGCCAGCAGCTTGGATGCTACGGCAGGGAACACTGAAGCTTTCTTT. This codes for CASSLDATAGNTEAFF.

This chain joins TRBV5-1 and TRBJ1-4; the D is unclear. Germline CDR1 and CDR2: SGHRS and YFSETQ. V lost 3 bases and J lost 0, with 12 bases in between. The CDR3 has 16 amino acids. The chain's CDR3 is CASSSFGPATNEKLFF. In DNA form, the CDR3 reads TGCGCCAGCAGCTCCTTTGGGCCTGCAACTAATGAAAAACTGTTTTTT.

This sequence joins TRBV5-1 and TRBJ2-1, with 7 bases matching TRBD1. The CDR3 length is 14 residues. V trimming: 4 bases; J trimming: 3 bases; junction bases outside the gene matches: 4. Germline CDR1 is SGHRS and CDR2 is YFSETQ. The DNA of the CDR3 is TGCGCCAGCAGCCCCGGGACAGTCTACAATGAGCAGTTCTTC. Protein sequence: CASSPGTVYNEQFF.